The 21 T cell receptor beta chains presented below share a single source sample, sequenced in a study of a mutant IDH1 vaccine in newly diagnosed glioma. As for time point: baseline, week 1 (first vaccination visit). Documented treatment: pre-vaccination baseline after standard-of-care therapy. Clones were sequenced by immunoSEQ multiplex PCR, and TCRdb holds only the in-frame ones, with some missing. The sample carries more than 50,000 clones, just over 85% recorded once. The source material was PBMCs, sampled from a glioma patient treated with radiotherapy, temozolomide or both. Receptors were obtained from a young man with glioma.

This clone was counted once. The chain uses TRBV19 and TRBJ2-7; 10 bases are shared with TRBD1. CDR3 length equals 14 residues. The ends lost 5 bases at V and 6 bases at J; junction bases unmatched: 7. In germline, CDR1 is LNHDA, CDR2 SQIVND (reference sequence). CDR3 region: CASSPPGQGREQYF. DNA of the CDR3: TGTGCCAGTAGTCCTCCGGGACAGGGGCGCGAGCAGTACTTC.

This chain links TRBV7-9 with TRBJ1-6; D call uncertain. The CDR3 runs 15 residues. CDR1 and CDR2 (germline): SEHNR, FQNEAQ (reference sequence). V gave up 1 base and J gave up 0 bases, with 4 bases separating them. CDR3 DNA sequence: TGTGCCAGCAGCTTAGGGGGCTCCTATAATTCACCCCTCCACTTT. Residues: CASSLGGSYNSPLHF.

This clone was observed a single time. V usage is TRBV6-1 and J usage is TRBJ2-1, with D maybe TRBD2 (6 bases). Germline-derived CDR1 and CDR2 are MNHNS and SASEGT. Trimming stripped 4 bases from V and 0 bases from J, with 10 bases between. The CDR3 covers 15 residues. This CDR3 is CASSGSGVSYNEQFF. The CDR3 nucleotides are TGTGCCAGCAGTGGTTCGGGGGTCTCCTACAATGAGCAGTTCTTC.

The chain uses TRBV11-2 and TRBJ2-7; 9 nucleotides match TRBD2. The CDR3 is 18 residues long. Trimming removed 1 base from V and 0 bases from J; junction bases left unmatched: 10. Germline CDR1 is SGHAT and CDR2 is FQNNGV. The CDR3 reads CASSLGRGGQYPSYEQYF. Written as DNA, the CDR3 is TGTGCCAGCAGCTTAGGGCGGGGGGGTCAATATCCCTCCTACGAGCAGTACTTC.

DNA for the CDR3: TGCGCCAGCAGTGAGTCCAGGGGGGATGGCTACACCTTC. Protein: CASSESRGDGYTF. The chain recombines TRBV10-1 with TRBJ1-2; 7 nucleotides match TRBD1. Germline CDR1 WNHNN, CDR2 SYGVQD (reference sequence). Trimming took 0 bases from V and 6 from J; bases not matched to a gene: 1. The CDR3 consists of 13 residues.

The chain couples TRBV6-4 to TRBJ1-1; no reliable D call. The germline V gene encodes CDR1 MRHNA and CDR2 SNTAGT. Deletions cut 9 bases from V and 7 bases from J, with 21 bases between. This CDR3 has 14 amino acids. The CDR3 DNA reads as TGTGCCAGTCGGTTGACCGACGGGATAAGTGAAGCTTTCTTT. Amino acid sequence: CASRLTDGISEAFF.

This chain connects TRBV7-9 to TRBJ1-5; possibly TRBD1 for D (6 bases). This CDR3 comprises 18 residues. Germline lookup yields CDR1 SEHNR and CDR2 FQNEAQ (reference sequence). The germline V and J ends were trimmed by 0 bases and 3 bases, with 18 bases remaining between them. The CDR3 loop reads CASSLAPYRDSLNQPQHF. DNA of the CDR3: TGTGCCAGCAGCTTAGCCCCCTACAGGGACTCTCTCAATCAGCCCCAGCATTTT.

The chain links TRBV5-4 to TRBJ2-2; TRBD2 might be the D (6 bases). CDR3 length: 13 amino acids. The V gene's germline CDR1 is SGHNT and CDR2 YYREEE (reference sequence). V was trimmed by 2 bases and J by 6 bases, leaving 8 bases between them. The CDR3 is CASSFAGPGELFF. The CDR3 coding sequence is TGTGCCAGCAGCTTTGCGGGGCCCGGGGAGCTGTTTTTT. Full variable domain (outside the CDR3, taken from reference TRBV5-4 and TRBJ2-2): ETGVTQSPTHLIKTRGQQVTLRCSSQSGHNTVSWYQQALGQGPQFIFQYYREEENGRGNFPPRFSGLQFPNYSSELNVNALELDDSALYLCASSFAGPGELFFGEGSRLTVL.

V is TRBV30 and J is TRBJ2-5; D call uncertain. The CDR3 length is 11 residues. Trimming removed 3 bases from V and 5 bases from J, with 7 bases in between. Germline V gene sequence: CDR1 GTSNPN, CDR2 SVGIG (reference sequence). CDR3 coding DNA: TGTGCCTGGAGCCTGGAGGAGACCCAGTACTTC. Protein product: CAWSLEETQYF. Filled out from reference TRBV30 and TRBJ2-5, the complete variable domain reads SQTIHQWPATLVQPVGSPLSLECTVEGTSNPNLYWYRQAAGRGLQLLFYSVGIGQISSEVPQNLSASRPQDRQFILSSKKLLLSDSGFYLCAWSLEETQYFGPGTRLLVL.

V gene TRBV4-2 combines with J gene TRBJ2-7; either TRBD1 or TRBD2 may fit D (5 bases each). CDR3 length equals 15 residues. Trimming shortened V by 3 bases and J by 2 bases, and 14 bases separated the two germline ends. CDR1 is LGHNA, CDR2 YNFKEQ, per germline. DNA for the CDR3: TGTGCCAGCAGCCATGAAAAGAGGGGAGCCTACGAGCAGTACTTC. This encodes CASSHEKRGAYEQYF.

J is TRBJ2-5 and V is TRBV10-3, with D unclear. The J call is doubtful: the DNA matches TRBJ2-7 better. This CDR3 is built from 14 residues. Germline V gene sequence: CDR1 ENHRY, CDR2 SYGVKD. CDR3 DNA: TGTGCCATCAGTGAGAGGCAGAAATCCTACGAGCAGTACTTC. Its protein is CAISERQKSYEQYF.

Here the CDR3 reads CASSLAPIGEETQYF. Here the CDR3 DNA reads TGTGCCAGCAGCTTAGCGCCTATAGGGGAGGAGACCCAGTACTTC. J is TRBJ2-5 and V is TRBV7-9, with D perhaps assigned TRBD1 or TRBD2 (5 bases each). Between the trimmed V and J ends, which lost 0 bases and 5 bases, there was a span of 13 bases. The CDR3 length is 15 residues. CDR1 and CDR2 (germline): SEHNR, FQNEAQ (reference sequence).

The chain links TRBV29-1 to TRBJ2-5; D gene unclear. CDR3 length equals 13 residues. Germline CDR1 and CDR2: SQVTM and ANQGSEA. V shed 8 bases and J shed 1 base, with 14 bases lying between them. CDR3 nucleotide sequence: TGCAGCTGTTATGTGTCAACCCAAGAGACCCAGTACTTC. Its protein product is CSCYVSTQETQYF.

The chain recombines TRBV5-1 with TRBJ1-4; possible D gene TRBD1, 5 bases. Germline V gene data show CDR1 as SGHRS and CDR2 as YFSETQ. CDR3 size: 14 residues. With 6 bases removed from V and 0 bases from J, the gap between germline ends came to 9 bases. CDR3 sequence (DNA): TGCGCCAGCACCCAGGGTACAACTAATGAAAAACTGTTTTTT. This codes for CASTQGTTNEKLFF.

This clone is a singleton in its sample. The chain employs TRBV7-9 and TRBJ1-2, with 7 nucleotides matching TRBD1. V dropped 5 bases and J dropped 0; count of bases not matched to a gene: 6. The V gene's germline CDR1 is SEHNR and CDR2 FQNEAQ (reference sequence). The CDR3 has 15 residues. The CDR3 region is CASSQGGSANYGYTF. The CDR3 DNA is TGTGCCAGCAGCCAGGGGGGGTCGGCTAACTATGGCTACACCTTC. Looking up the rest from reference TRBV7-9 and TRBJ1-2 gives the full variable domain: DTGVSQNPRHKITKRGQNVTFRCDPISEHNRLYWYRQTLGQGPEFLTYFQNEAQLEKSRLLSDRFSAERPKGSFSTLEIQRTEQGDSAMYLCASSQGGSANYGYTFGSGTRLTVV.

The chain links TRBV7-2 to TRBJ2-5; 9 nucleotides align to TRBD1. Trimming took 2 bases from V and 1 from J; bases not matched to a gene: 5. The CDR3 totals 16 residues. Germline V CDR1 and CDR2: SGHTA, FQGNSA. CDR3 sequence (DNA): TGTGCCAGCAGCTTATTGGGGACAGGGACCCAAGAGACCCAGTACTTC. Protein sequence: CASSLLGTGTQETQYF.

The CDR3: CASREQGLIYGYTF. CDR3 coding DNA: TGTGCCAGCAGGGAACAGGGGTTGATCTATGGCTACACCTTC. The chain combines TRBV27 with TRBJ1-2; 7 bases are shared with TRBD1. CDR3 length: 14 amino acids. From germline, CDR1 is MNHEY and CDR2 SMNVEV (reference sequence). Trimming at V came to 6 bases and at J to 4 bases, leaving 8 bases not matched to a gene.

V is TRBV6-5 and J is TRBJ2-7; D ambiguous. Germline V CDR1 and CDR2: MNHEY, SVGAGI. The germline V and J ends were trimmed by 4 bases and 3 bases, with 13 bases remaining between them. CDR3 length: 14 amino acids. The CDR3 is CASSSYSRGYEQYF. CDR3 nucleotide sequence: TGTGCCAGCAGTTCCTATTCACGTGGCTACGAGCAGTACTTC.

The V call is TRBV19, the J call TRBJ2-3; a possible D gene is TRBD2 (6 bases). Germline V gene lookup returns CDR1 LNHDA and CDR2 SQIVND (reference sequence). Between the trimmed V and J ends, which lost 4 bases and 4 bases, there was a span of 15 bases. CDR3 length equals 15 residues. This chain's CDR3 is CASSSGVYFADTQYF. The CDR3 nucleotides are TGTGCCAGTAGTAGCGGGGTCTATTTCGCAGATACGCAGTATTTT.

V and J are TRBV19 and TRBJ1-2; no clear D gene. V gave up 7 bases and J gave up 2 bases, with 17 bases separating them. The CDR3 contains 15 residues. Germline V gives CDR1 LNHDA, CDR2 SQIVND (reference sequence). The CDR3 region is CASNLPGPGNYGYTF. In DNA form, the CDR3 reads TGTGCCAGTAACCTCCCCGGACCTGGGAACTATGGCTACACCTTC.

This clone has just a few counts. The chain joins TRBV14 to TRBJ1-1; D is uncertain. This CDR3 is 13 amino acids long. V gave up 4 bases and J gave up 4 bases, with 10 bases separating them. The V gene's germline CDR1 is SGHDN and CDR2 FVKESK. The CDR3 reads CASSLWGRTEAFF. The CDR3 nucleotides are TGTGCCAGCAGCCTTTGGGGTCGCACTGAAGCTTTCTTT. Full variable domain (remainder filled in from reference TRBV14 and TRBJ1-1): EAGVTQFPSHSVIEKGQTVTLRCDPISGHDNLYWYRRVMGKEIKFLLHFVKESKQDESGMPNNRFLAERTGGTYSTLKVQPAELEDSGVYFCASSLWGRTEAFFGQGTRLTVV.